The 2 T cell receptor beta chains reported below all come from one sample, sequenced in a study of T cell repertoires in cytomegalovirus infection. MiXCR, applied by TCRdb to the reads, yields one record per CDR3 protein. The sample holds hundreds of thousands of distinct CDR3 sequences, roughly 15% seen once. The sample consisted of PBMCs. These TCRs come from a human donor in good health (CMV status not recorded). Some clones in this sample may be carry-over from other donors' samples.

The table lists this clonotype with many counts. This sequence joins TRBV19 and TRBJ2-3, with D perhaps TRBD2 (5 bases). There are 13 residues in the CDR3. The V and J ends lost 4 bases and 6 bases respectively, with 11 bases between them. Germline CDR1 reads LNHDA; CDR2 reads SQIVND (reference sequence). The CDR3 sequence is CASSSRSGDTQYF. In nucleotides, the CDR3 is TGTGCCAGTAGTAGCAGGTCGGGGGATACGCAGTATTTT. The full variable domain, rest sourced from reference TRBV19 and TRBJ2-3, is DGGITQSPKYLFRKEGQNVTLSCEQNLNHDAMYWYRQDPGQGLRLIYYSQIVNDFQKGDIAEGYSVSREKKESFPLTVTSAQKNPTAFYLCASSSRSGDTQYFGPGTRLTVL.

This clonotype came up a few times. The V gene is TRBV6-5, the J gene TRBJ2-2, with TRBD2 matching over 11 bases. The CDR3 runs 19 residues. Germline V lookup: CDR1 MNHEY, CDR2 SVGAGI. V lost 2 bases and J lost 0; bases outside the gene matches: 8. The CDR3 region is CASSYRGLAVISNTGELFF. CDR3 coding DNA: TGTGCCAGCAGTTACAGGGGACTAGCGGTAATCTCGAACACCGGGGAGCTGTTTTTT.